The following is a T cell receptor (beta chain) sequence with its context. Its cognate antigen is unknown. Germline CDR1 reads SGHDT; CDR2 reads YYEEEE. The CDR3 has 18 residues. V lost 2 bases to trimming and J lost 4 bases; unmatched junction nucleotides: 9. This specimen comes from a study of cytomegalovirus exposure and HLA in healthy donors. Study-wide background: An earlier analysis found fewer than 120 million unique TCR beta sequences from about 190 million T cells. Regarding the study as a whole: In a later analysis, at a false discovery rate of 0.05, 17,000 or so TCR beta sequences matched HLA alleles. Immune exposure was documented only through CMV serostatus. Listed as cytomegalovirus-associated were about 160 TCR beta chains.

The PCR made use of 60 Vbeta and 13 Jbeta primers. This table comes from immunoSEQ multiplex PCR, and its TCRdb copy is limited to in-frame clones, with some not included. Altogether some 180,000 clones are present, 75% to 90% being singletons, with the ten largest covering more than 1%. The sequence derives from a boy aged 2 to 10 in good health and CMV-seronegative. The chain recombines TRBV5-6 with TRBJ2-6; 10 bases are a match to TRBD2. The specimen sequenced was PBMCs. The CDR3 nucleotides read TGTGCCAGCAGCTTCCTAGCGGGAGAGACGGGCGGGGCCAACGTCCTGACTTTC. Protein sequence: CASSFLAGETGGANVLTF. The full variable domain, rest sourced from reference TRBV5-6 and TRBJ2-6, is DAGVTQSPTHLIKTRGQQVTLRCSPKSGHDTVSWYQQALGQGPQFIFQYYEEEERQRGNFPDRFSGHQFPNYSSELNVNALLLGDSALYLCASSFLAGETGGANVLTFGAGSRLTVL.